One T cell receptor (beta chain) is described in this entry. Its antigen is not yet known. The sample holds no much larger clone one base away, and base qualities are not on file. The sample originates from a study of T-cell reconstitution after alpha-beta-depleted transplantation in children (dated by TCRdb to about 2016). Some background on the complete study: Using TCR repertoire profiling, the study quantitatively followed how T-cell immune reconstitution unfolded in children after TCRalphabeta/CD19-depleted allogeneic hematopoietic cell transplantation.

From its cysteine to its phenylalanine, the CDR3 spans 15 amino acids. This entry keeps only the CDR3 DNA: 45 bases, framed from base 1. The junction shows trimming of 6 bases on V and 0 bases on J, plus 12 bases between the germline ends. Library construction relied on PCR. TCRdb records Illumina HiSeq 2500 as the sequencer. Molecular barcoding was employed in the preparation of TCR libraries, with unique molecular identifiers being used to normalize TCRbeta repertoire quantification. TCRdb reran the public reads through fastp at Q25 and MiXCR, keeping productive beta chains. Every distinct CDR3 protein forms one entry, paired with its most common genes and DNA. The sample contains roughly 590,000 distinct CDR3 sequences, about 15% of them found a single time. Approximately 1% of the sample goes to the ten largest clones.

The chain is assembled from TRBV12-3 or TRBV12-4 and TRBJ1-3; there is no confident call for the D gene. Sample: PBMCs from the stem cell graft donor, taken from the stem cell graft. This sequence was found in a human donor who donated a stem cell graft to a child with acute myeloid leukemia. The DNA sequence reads TGTGCCAGCAGAAAAAGAGGAGTCTCTGGAAACACCATATATTTT. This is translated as CASRKRGVSGNTIYF.